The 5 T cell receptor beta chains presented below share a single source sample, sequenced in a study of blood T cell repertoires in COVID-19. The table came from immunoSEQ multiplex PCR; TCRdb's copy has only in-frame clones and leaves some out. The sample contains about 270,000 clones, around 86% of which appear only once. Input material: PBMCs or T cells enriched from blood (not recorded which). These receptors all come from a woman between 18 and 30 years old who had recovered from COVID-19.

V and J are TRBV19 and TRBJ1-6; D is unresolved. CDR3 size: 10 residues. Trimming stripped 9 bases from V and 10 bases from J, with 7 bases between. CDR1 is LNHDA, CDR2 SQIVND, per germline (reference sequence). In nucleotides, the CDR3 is TGTGCCAGCGGTTGGTCACCCCTCCACTTT. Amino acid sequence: CASGWSPLHF.

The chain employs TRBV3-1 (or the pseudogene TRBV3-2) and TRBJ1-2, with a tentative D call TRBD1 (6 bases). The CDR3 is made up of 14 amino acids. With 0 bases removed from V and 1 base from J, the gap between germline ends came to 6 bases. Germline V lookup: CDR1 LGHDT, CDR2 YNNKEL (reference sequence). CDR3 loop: CASSQEQGNYGYTF. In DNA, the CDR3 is TGTGCCAGCAGCCAAGAACAGGGTAACTATGGCTACACCTTC.

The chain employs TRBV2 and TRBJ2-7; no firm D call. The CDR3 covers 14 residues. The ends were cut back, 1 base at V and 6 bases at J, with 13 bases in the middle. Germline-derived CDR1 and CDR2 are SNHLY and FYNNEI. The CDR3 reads CASSEDSQPLEQYF. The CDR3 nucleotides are TGTGCCAGCAGTGAAGACTCCCAACCTCTCGAGCAGTACTTC.

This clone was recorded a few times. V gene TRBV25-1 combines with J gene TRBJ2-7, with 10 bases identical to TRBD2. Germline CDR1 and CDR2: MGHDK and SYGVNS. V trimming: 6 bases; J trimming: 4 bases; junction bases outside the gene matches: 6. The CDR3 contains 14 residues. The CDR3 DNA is TGTGCCAGCAGCCCGGGACTAGCGAGATACGAGCAGTACTTC. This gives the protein CASSPGLARYEQYF.

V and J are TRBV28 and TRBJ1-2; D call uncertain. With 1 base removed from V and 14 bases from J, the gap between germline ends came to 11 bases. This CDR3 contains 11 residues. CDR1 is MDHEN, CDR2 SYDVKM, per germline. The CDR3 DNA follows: TGTGCCAGCAGTTTATCCGCTGGCTGGACCTTC. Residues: CASSLSAGWTF.